The clone carrying this T cell receptor beta chain was seen repeatedly, ten times or more. The data belong to a study of T-cell reconstitution after alpha-beta-depleted transplantation in children. The TCRbeta library incorporated unique molecular identifiers. TCRdb analysed the PCR reads with MiXCR anew, one entry per CDR3 protein. The data contain 200,000 to 300,000 distinct CDR3 sequences, 12% of them singletons. Germline CDR1 SNHLY, CDR2 FYNNEI. CDR3 length: 15 amino acids. Deletions cut 3 bases from V and 1 base from J, with 13 bases between. This receptor was identified in a human donor who donated a stem cell graft to a child with acute lymphoblastic leukemia. The sequenced sample was PBMCs from the stem cell graft donor, obtained from the stem cell graft. The chain is built from TRBV2 and TRBJ2-7, with D unresolved. CDR3 sequence: CASSDPSDRSYEQYF. CDR3 DNA: TGTGCCAGCAGTGACCCCTCGGACCGGTCCTACGAGCAGTACTTC.